These 14 T cell receptor beta chains originate from one sample sequenced in a study of T-cell reconstitution after alpha-beta-depleted transplantation in children. Researchers prepared the TCRbeta library using unique molecular identifiers, the study reports. MiXCR was run by TCRdb on the PCR reads, yielding one entry per CDR3 protein. The sample carries approximately 17,000 distinct CDR3 sequences, about 7.7% recorded once. The material was PBMCs, mostly from graft donor cells, obtained 60 days after TCRalphabeta/CD19-depleted stem cell transplant. These TCRs come from a boy under three years old who had a stem cell transplant for Wiskott-Aldrich syndrome, so the T cells may come from the graft donor.

This clonotype appeared a few times. The V call is TRBV10-2, the J call TRBJ1-3; 7 bases line up with TRBD1. This CDR3 spans 15 amino acids. V lost 4 bases to trimming and J lost 0 bases; unmatched junction nucleotides: 3. CDR1 and CDR2 (germline): WSHSY, SAAADI. This CDR3 reads CASSVGQNSGNTIYF. The DNA of the CDR3 is TGCGCCAGCAGTGTGGGACAGAACTCTGGAAACACCATATATTTT.

This clonotype was seen repeatedly, ten times or more. The rearrangement joins TRBV2 to TRBJ1-2, with no clear D. Germline-derived CDR1 and CDR2 are SNHLY and FYNNEI. CDR3 length: 13 residues. V was cut by 2 bases and J by 4 bases, with 8 bases left in between. The CDR3 DNA reads as TGTGCCAGCAGTGAACGCACAGTCTATGGCTACACCTTC. Translated: CASSERTVYGYTF.

In this sample, this clonotype turned up many times. This chain uses TRBV4-3 with TRBJ2-5, with D possibly being TRBD1 or TRBD2 (5 bases each). The CDR3 is 16 residues long. V lost 2 bases, J lost 5 bases, and 18 bases lay in between. CDR1 is LGHNA and CDR2 is YSLEER in the germline V gene. The chain's CDR3 is CASSQSDRDPGETQYF. In DNA, the CDR3 is TGCGCCAGCAGCCAAAGCGACCGGGACCCTGGGGAGACCCAGTACTTC.

Ten or more counts support this clonotype. The chain carries TRBV18 and TRBJ2-5, with D hard to call. V lost 4 bases and J lost 1, with 10 bases in between. The germline V gene has CDR1 KGHSH and CDR2 LQKENI. The CDR3 sequence is 14 residues long. DNA for the CDR3: TGTGCCAGCTCACGACTTAGTATCCAAGAGACCCAGTACTTC. Protein sequence: CASSRLSIQETQYF. The whole variable domain, remainder taken from reference TRBV18 and TRBJ2-5, is NAGVMQNPRHLVRRRGQEARLRCSPMKGHSHVYWYRQLPEEGLKFMVYLQKENIIDESGMPKERFSAEFPKEGPSILRIQQVVRGDSAAYFCASSRLSIQETQYFGPGTRLLVL.

There are many counts of this clonotype. The rearrangement uses TRBV20-1 and TRBJ2-3; TRBD1 matches 7 bases. The germline CDR1 and CDR2 sequences are DFQATT and SNEGSKA (reference sequence). V lost 7 bases to trimming and J lost 10 bases; unmatched junction nucleotides: 14. The CDR3 contains 13 residues. This CDR3 reads CSGPGTARLAQYF. The CDR3 coding sequence is TGCAGTGGCCCCGGGACAGCTCGACTCGCGCAGTATTTT.

This clonotype was counted many times. The chain links TRBV3-1 to TRBJ2-5; 12 bases align to TRBD1. The J segment lost 4 bases and the V segment lost 1 base, leaving 7 bases of the junction unmatched. Germline V gives CDR1 LGHDT, CDR2 YNNKEL (reference sequence). The CDR3 is made up of 17 amino acids. The CDR3 sequence is CASSQGDWDRGRETQYF. The DNA of the CDR3 is TGTGCCAGCAGCCAAGGGGATTGGGACAGGGGGCGAGAGACCCAGTACTTC.

The rearrangement links TRBV5-1 to TRBJ2-5, with unresolved D. The CDR3 loop spans 12 amino acids. Germline-derived CDR1 and CDR2 are SGHRS and YFSETQ. Trimming removed 4 bases at V and 9 bases at J, with 13 bases between. As DNA, the CDR3 is TGCGCCAGCAGCCCGTGGGGTAAGGCCCAGTACTTC. As protein: CASSPWGKAQYF.

By sample share, this clonotype is medium-sized. The rearrangement joins TRBV5-1 to TRBJ2-3; 8 bases map to TRBD1. Looked up from germline, CDR1 is SGHRS and CDR2 is YFSETQ. J was trimmed by 0 bases and V by 1 base; bases with no gene match: 13. This CDR3 comprises 19 residues. CDR3 nucleotides: TGCGCCAGCAGCTTGTCAGGACAGGGCCCGGGGTTAAGCACAGATACGCAGTATTTT. Its protein is CASSLSGQGPGLSTDTQYF.

This clonotype turned up a few times. The rearrangement joins TRBV29-1 to TRBJ1-4; D is undetermined. The CDR3 extends over 13 amino acids. V dropped 7 bases and J dropped 4 bases, with 13 bases sitting between them. Germline V gene sequence: CDR1 SQVTM, CDR2 ANQGSEA. The CDR3 region is CSGQLSLNEKLFF. Here the CDR3 DNA reads TGCAGCGGCCAACTCAGCCTTAATGAAAAACTGTTTTTT.

This clonotype was seen repeatedly, ten times or more. The rearrangement uses TRBV20-1 and TRBJ2-1, with D perhaps matching TRBD1 (6 bases). Germline V gene data show CDR1 as DFQATT and CDR2 as SNEGSKA (reference sequence). This CDR3 has 13 residues. V lost 3 bases to trimming and J lost 7 bases, with 13 bases between them. The CDR3 DNA reads as TGCAGTGCTAGTATACCCCAGGGGAATGAGCAGTTCTTC. Encoded protein: CSASIPQGNEQFF.

This clonotype was detected ten times or more. The V and J genes are TRBV7-9 and TRBJ2-7, with 9 positions matching TRBD2. The V gene end was trimmed by 1 base and the J gene end by 5 bases; junction bases not matched to a gene: 3. Per germline, CDR1 SEHNR and CDR2 FQNEAQ (reference sequence). CDR3 length: 14 amino acids. CDR3 DNA sequence: TGTGCCAGCAGCTTAGGACTAGCGGTAGACGAGCAGTACTTC. Amino acid sequence: CASSLGLAVDEQYF.

The sample holds many counts of this clonotype. The rearrangement uses TRBV10-3 and TRBJ2-3; TRBD2 agrees at 7 bases. This CDR3 is 17 amino acids long. CDR1 ENHRY and CDR2 SYGVKD come from the germline V gene. Losses at the gene ends were 0 bases for V and 2 bases for J; bases not matched to a gene: 8. DNA of the CDR3: TGTGCCATCAGTGAGTCGGGGCTAGCGGACTCCACAGATACGCAGTATTTT. It is translated as CAISESGLADSTDTQYF.

This clonotype was recorded many times. The rearrangement uses TRBV20-1 and TRBJ2-1; D is ambiguous. This CDR3 has 11 residues. Trimming cost V 7 bases and J 6 bases, with 10 bases left between them. Germline lookup yields CDR1 DFQATT and CDR2 SNEGSKA (reference sequence). CDR3 bases: TGCAGTGGTGAGACTCCCAATGAGCAGTTCTTC. Protein: CSGETPNEQFF.

This clonotype is labeled medium-sized. The V and J genes are TRBV28 and TRBJ1-2, with unresolved D. This CDR3 contains 11 residues. The germline gives CDR1 MDHEN, CDR2 SYDVKM. Trimming removed 8 bases from V and 4 bases from J, with 8 bases in between. Here the CDR3 reads CASGHSYGYTF. DNA of the CDR3: TGTGCCAGCGGGCATTCCTATGGCTACACCTTC.